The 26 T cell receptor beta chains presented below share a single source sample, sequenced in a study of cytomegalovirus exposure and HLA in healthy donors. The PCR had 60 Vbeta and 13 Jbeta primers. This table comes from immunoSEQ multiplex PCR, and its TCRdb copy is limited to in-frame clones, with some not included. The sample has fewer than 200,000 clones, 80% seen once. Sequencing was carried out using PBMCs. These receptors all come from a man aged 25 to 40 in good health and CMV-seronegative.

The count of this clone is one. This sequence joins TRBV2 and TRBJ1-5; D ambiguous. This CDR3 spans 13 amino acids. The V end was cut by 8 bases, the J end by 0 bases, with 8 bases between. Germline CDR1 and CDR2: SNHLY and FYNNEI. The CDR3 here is CASARLSNQPQHF. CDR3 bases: TGTGCCAGCGCGCGCCTTAGCAATCAGCCCCAGCATTTT.

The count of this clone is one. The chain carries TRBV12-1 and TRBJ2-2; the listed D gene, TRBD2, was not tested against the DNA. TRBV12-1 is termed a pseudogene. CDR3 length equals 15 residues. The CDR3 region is CASRPGGAGTGELFF. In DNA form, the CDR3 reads TGTGCCAGCAGACCCGGGGGGGCGGGGACCGGGGAGCTGTTTTTT.

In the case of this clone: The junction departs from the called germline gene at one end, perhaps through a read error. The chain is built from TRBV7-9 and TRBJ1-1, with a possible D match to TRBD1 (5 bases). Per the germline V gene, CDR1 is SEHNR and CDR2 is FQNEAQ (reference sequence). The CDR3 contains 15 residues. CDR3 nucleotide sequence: TGTTCCAGCAGCTTTCAGGGAATCCGGACCACTGAAGCTTTCTTT. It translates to CSSSFQGIRTTEAFF.

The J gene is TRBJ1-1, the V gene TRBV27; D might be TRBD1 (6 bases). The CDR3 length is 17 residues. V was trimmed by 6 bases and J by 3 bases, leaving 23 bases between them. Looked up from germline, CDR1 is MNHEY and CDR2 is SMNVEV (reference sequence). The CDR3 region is CASSRGGAGVGYTEAFF. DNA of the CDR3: TGTGCCAGCAGCAGAGGGGGAGCAGGGGTCGGGTACACTGAAGCTTTCTTT.

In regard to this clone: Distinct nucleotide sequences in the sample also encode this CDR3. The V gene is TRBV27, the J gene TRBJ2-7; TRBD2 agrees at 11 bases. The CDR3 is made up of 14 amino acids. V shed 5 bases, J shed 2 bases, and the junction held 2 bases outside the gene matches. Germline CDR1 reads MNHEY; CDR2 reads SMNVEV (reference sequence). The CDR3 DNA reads TGTGCCAGCAGTGGGACTAGCGGCCCCTACGAGCAGTACTTC. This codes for CASSGTSGPYEQYF.

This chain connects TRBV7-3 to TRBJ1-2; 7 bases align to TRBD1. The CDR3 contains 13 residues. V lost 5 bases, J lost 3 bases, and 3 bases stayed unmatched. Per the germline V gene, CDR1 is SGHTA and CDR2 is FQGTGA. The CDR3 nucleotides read TGTGCCAGCAGCCCTGACAGGGACTATGGCTACACCTTC. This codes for CASSPDRDYGYTF. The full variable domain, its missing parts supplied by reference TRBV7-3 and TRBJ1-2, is GAGVSQTPSNKVTEKGKYVELRCDPISGHTALYWYRQSLGQGPEFLIYFQGTGAADDSGLPNDRFFAVRPEGSVSTLKIQRTERGDSAVYLCASSPDRDYGYTFGSGTRLTVV.

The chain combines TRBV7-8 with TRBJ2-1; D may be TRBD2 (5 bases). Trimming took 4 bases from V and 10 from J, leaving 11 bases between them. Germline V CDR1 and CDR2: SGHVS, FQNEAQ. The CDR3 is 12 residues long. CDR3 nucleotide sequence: TGTGCCAGCAGCTCGCGCGGGCTAGAGCAGTTCTTC. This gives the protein CASSSRGLEQFF.

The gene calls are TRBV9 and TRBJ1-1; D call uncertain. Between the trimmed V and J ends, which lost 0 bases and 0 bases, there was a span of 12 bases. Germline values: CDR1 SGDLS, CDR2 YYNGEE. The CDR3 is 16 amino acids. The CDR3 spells CASSVVSWAMNTEAFF. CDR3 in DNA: TGTGCCAGCAGCGTAGTTTCGTGGGCCATGAACACTGAAGCTTTCTTT.

For the CDR3, the DNA is TGTGCCAGCACCTACGACGGGAGGGTTAGCAATCAGCCCCAGCATTTT. Residues: CASTYDGRVSNQPQHF. The chain employs TRBV2 and TRBJ1-5; D is uncertain. The CDR3 totals 16 residues. Trimming removed 7 bases at V and 0 bases at J, with 16 bases between. Germline V gene data show CDR1 as SNHLY and CDR2 as FYNNEI.

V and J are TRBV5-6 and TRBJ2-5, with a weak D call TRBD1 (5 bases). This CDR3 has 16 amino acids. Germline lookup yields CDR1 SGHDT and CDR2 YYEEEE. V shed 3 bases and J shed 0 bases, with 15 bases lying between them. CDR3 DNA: TGTGCCAGCAGCTACATTACAGGACCCGACCAAGAGACCCAGTACTTC. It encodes CASSYITGPDQETQYF.

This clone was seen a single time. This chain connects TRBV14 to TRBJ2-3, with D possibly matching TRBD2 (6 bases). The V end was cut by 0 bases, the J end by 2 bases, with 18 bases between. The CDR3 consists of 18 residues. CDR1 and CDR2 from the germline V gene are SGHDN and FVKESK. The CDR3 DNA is TGTGCCAGCAGCCAAGACGGGTCGGGGGTACACAACACAGATACGCAGTATTTT. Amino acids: CASSQDGSGVHNTDTQYF.

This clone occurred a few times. The CDR3 DNA sequence: TGTGCCTGGAGTTTGGGACTAGCGGGGGAAGAGACCCAGTACTTC. It yields the protein CAWSLGLAGEETQYF. This chain uses TRBV30 with TRBJ2-5; the match to TRBD2 covers 14 bases. The CDR3 extends over 15 amino acids. Germline values: CDR1 GTSNPN, CDR2 SVGIG (reference sequence). Unmatched junction bases numbered 2, after V lost 2 bases and J lost 3 bases.

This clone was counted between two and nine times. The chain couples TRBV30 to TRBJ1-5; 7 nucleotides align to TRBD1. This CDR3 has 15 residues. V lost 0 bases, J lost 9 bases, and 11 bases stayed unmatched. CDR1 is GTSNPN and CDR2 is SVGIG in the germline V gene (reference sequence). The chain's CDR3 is CAWSVWQGGGWPQHF. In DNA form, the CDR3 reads TGTGCCTGGAGTGTATGGCAGGGGGGCGGCTGGCCCCAGCATTTT. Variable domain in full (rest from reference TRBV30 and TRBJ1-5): SQTIHQWPATLVQPVGSPLSLECTVEGTSNPNLYWYRQAAGRGLQLLFYSVGIGQISSEVPQNLSASRPQDRQFILSSKKLLLSDSGFYLCAWSVWQGGGWPQHFGDGTRLSIL.

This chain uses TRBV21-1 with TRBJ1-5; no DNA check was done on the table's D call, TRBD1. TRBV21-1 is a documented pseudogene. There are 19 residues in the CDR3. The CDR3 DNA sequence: TGTGCCAGCAGCAAAGCTGCCAGGGAAGGTCGTTTGAGCAATCAGCCCCAGCATTTT. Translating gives CASSKAAREGRLSNQPQHF.

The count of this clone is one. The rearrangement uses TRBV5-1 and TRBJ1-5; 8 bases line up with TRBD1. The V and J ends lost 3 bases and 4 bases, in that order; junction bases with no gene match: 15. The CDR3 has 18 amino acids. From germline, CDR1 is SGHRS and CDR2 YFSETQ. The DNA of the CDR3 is TGCGCCAGCAGCTCCCCACCGGGACAGGCCCTAGCAAATCAGCCCCAGCATTTT. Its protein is CASSSPPGQALANQPQHF.

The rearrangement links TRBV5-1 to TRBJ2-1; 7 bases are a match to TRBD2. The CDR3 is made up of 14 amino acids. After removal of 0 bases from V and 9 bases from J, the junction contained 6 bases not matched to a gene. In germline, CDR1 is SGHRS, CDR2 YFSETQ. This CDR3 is CASSLAPGGTEQFF. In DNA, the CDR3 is TGCGCCAGCAGCTTGGCCCCGGGAGGAACTGAGCAGTTCTTC.

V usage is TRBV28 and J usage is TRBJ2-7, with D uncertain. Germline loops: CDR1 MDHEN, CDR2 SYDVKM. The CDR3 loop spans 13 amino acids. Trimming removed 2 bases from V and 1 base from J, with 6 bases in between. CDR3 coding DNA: TGTGCCAGCAGTTTAGGGCTTTCCTACGAGCAGTACTTC. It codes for CASSLGLSYEQYF.

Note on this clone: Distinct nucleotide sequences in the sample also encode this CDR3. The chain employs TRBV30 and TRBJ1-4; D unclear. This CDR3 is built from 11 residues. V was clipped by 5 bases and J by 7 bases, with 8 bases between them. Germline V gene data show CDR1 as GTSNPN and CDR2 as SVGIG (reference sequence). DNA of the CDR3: TGTGCCTGGTCTCGGGGTGAAAAACTGTTTTTT. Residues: CAWSRGEKLFF.

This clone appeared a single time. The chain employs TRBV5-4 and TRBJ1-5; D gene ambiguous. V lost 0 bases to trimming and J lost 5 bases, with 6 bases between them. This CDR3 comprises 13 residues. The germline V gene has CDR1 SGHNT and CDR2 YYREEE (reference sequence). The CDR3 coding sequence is TGTGCCAGCAGCTTGGAACCGGATCAGCCCCAGCATTTT. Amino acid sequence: CASSLEPDQPQHF.

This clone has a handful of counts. The CDR3 reads CASSSPPGEAFF. CDR3 coding DNA: TGTGCCAGCAGCTCCCCCCCTGGCGAAGCTTTCTTT. J is TRBJ1-1 and V is TRBV7-2; D uncertain. V shed 4 bases and J shed 8 bases, with 11 bases lying between them. The CDR3 totals 12 residues. Per germline, CDR1 SGHTA and CDR2 FQGNSA.

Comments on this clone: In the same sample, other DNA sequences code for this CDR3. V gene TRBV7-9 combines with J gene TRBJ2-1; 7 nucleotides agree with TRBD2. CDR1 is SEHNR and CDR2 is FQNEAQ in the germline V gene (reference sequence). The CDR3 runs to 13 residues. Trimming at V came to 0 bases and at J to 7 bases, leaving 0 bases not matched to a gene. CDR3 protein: CASSLAGGNEQFF. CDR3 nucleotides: TGTGCCAGCAGCTTAGCGGGGGGGAATGAGCAGTTCTTC.

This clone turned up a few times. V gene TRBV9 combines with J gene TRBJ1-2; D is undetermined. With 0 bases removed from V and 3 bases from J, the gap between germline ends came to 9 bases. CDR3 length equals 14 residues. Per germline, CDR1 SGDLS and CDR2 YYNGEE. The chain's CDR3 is CASSVAADYYGYTF. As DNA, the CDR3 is TGTGCCAGCAGCGTAGCTGCAGATTACTATGGCTACACCTTC. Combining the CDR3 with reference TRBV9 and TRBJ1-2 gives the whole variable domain DSGVTQTPKHLITATGQRVTLRCSPRSGDLSVYWYQQSLDQGLQFLIQYYNGEERAKGNILERFSAQQFPDLHSELNLSSLELGDSALYFCASSVAADYYGYTFGSGTRLTVV.

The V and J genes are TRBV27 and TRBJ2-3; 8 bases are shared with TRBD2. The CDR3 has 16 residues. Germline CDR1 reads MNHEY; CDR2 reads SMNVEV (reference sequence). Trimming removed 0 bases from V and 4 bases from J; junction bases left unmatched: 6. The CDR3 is CASSLSGGLVPDTQYF. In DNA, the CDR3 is TGTGCCAGCAGTTTATCCGGGGGACTAGTCCCAGATACGCAGTATTTT.

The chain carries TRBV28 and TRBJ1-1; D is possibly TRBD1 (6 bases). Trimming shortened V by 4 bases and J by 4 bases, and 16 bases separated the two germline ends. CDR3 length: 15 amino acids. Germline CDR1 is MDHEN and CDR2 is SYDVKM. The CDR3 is CASSSSVRGSTEAFF. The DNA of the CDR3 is TGTGCCAGCAGTTCAAGCGTAAGGGGGAGCACTGAAGCTTTCTTT.

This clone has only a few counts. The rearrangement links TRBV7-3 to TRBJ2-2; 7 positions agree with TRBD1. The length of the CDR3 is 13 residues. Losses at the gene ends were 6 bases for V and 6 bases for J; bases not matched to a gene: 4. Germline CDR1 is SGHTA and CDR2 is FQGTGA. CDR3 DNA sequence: TGTGCCAGCAGTTCTCAGGGGGCCGGGGAGCTGTTTTTT. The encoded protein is CASSSQGAGELFF.

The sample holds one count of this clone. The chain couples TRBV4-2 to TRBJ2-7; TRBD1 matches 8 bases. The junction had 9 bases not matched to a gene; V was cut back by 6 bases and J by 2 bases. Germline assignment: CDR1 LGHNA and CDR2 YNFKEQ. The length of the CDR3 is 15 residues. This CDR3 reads CASRRPGQDAYEQYF. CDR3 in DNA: TGTGCCAGCAGGCGCCCGGGACAGGATGCCTACGAGCAGTACTTC.